Below, 19 T cell receptor beta chains from the same sample are listed, as sequenced in a study of CD4 T cell repertoires in COVID-19. Data came from immunoSEQ multiplex PCR; TCRdb stores just in-frame clones and leaves some out. The sample includes 70,000 to 95,000 clones, 83% of them seen just once. This sample comprised CD4+ T cells from peripheral blood, obtained after recovery from COVID-19. These receptors all stem from a human donor who had COVID-19.

This rearrangement joins TRBV12-3 or TRBV12-4 to TRBJ1-5; D call uncertain. The CDR3 sequence is 11 residues long. V was shortened by 1 base and J by 6 bases, with 1 base between the two germline ends. This CDR3 is CASSLGQPQHF. The CDR3 DNA is TGTGCCAGCAGTTTAGGTCAGCCCCAGCATTTT.

The chain combines TRBV28 with TRBJ1-1; no clear D gene. V lost 7 bases and J 6 bases, leaving 18 bases between the germline ends. Germline V gives CDR1 MDHEN, CDR2 SYDVKM. CDR3 length equals 14 residues. CDR3 residues: CASTLVLEWAEAFF. CDR3 in DNA: TGTGCCAGCACCTTGGTCCTAGAGTGGGCTGAAGCTTTCTTT.

V usage is TRBV10-3 and J usage is TRBJ1-1; 8 bases are shared with TRBD1. V trimming: 3 bases; J trimming: 11 bases; junction bases outside the gene matches: 8. Germline values: CDR1 ENHRY, CDR2 SYGVKD. This CDR3 is built from 13 residues. CDR3 sequence (DNA): TGTGCCATCAGTGAATACTCGGACAGGGAGGCTTTCTTT. As protein: CAISEYSDREAFF.

This sequence joins TRBV28 and TRBJ2-3, with 8 bases that match TRBD2. The germline V gene has CDR1 MDHEN and CDR2 SYDVKM. The CDR3 totals 15 residues. V shed 6 bases, J shed 4 bases, and the junction held 9 bases outside the gene matches. The CDR3 here is CASSSAGGASDTQYF. The CDR3, as DNA: TGTGCCAGCAGCTCCGCCGGGGGGGCGTCAGATACGCAGTATTTT.

V gene TRBV18 combines with J gene TRBJ2-7, with 7 nucleotides matching TRBD2. The J segment lost 4 bases and the V segment lost 4 bases, leaving 13 bases of the junction unmatched. Germline loops: CDR1 KGHSH, CDR2 LQKENI. The CDR3 spans 16 residues. The CDR3, as DNA: TGTGCCAGCTCACTGGGCCCCACCGGGGGGTCTTACGAGCAGTACTTC. Amino acids: CASSLGPTGGSYEQYF.

The chain joins TRBV4-2 to TRBJ2-7, with D perhaps TRBD2 (6 bases). The germline gives CDR1 LGHNA, CDR2 YNFKEQ. V was trimmed by 1 base and J by 3 bases, leaving 19 bases between them. The CDR3 is 17 residues long. This CDR3 reads CASSQGYPGLSRYEQYF. The CDR3 DNA follows: TGTGCCAGCAGCCAAGGTTATCCGGGACTCTCCCGCTACGAGCAGTACTTC.

The gene calls are TRBV5-1 and TRBJ2-3, with TRBD2 as a possible D gene (6 bases). CDR3 length: 13 residues. Germline CDR1 SGHRS, CDR2 YFSETQ. Trimming cost V 4 bases and J 6 bases, with 12 bases left between them. This CDR3 reads CASSAIGGDTQYF. CDR3 bases: TGCGCCAGCAGCGCAATTGGGGGGGATACGCAGTATTTT.

V and J are TRBV28 and TRBJ1-3, with D possibly TRBD1 on 5 matching bases. This CDR3 is built from 13 residues. Germline lookup yields CDR1 MDHEN and CDR2 SYDVKM. V shed 3 bases and J shed 11 bases, with 14 bases lying between them. CDR3 DNA: TGTGCCAGCAGTTTCAGGGTTCTAAGGGCCATATATTTT. This codes for CASSFRVLRAIYF.

V is TRBV3-1 (or the pseudogene TRBV3-2) and J is TRBJ1-3; 8 bases map to TRBD1. Germline V lookup: CDR1 LGHDT, CDR2 YNNKEL (reference sequence). This CDR3 has 16 residues. V was clipped by 4 bases and J by 2 bases; unmatched bases: 7. The CDR3 DNA reads TGTGCCAGCAGCCGCGTCAGGGGGCCCGCTGGAAACACCATATATTTT. Its translation is CASSRVRGPAGNTIYF.

The chain carries TRBV4-1 and TRBJ2-3, with unresolved D. The germline V gene encodes CDR1 MGHRA and CDR2 YSYEKL. The CDR3 contains 13 residues. V gave up 1 base and J gave up 6 bases, with 8 bases separating them. The CDR3 DNA reads TGCGCCAGCAGCCAAGGGTATGGGGATACGCAGTATTTT. Translated, it gives CASSQGYGDTQYF.

This rearrangement joins TRBV7-8 to TRBJ2-7; tentatively, D is TRBD1 (6 bases). This CDR3 contains 13 residues. V was trimmed by 6 bases and J by 3 bases, leaving 12 bases between them. Germline values: CDR1 SGHVS, CDR2 FQNEAQ. CDR3 in DNA: TGTGCCAGCAGTTGGGACACCCTCTACGAGCAGTACTTC. This codes for CASSWDTLYEQYF.

This clone was counted a single time. The genes are TRBV12-3 or TRBV12-4 and TRBJ1-5; 7 nucleotides agree with TRBD1. This CDR3 contains 13 residues. V shed 0 bases and J 7 bases; nucleotides not matched to a gene: 0. This CDR3 is CASSLADRQPQHF. In DNA, the CDR3 is TGTGCCAGCAGTTTAGCGGACAGGCAGCCCCAGCATTTT.

This clone has a handful of counts. V and J are TRBV30 and TRBJ2-7; D may be TRBD1 (6 bases). CDR3 length equals 13 residues. The V end lost 1 base, the J end lost 0 bases, and 7 bases lay between the germline ends. Germline-derived CDR1 and CDR2 are GTSNPN and SVGIG (reference sequence). In nucleotides, the CDR3 is TGTGCCTGGAGTGCGGGACACTCCTACGAGCAGTACTTC. This sequence encodes CAWSAGHSYEQYF.

V gene TRBV18 combines with J gene TRBJ2-7; 8 nucleotides match TRBD1. Germline V CDR1 and CDR2: KGHSH, LQKENI. The J segment lost 3 bases and the V segment lost 3 bases, leaving 7 bases of the junction unmatched. This CDR3 spans 15 amino acids. The CDR3 reads CASSPRQGQYYEQYF. CDR3 in DNA: TGTGCCAGCTCACCCCGACAGGGGCAATACTACGAGCAGTACTTC. The full variable domain, rest sourced from reference TRBV18 and TRBJ2-7, is NAGVMQNPRHLVRRRGQEARLRCSPMKGHSHVYWYRQLPEEGLKFMVYLQKENIIDESGMPKERFSAEFPKEGPSILRIQQVVRGDSAAYFCASSPRQGQYYEQYFGPGTRLTVT.

The chain joins TRBV9 to TRBJ2-2; 7 bases are shared with TRBD1. The CDR3 covers 16 residues. The ends lost 4 bases at V and 4 bases at J; junction bases unmatched: 10. CDR1 is SGDLS and CDR2 is YYNGEE in the germline V gene. The DNA for the CDR3 is TGTGCCAGCAGCCCGTTAGGGGGCGCGGGCACCGGGGAGCTGTTTTTT. Translated: CASSPLGGAGTGELFF.

The rearrangement joins TRBV19 to TRBJ1-4, with a weak D call TRBD1 (6 bases). This CDR3 contains 16 residues. Per germline, CDR1 LNHDA and CDR2 SQIVND (reference sequence). V was clipped by 0 bases and J by 4 bases, with 12 bases between them. The DNA of the CDR3 is TGTGCCAGTAGTATAGATACGCCCAGGGGTAATGAAAAACTGTTTTTT. Its translation is CASSIDTPRGNEKLFF.

The chain has TRBV6-6 and TRBJ2-6; 12 bases align to TRBD1. The CDR3 is 16 residues long. CDR1 MNHNY and CDR2 SVGAGI come from the germline V gene (reference sequence). Germline trimming cut 8 bases from V and 5 bases from J; bases unmatched to any gene: 7. CDR3 DNA: TGTGCCAGCGTCGGGACAGGGGGCAGGAGGGCCAACGTCCTGACTTTC. It specifies CASVGTGGRRANVLTF.

Here the CDR3 DNA reads TGCGCCAGCAGTGAGTCCGGCGTAGCAACTTACGAGCAGTACTTC. This translates into CASSESGVATYEQYF. V is TRBV10-2 and J is TRBJ2-7, with D unresolved. This CDR3 has 15 residues. Trimming took off 0 bases at V and 4 bases at J, with 13 bases between the two ends. In germline, CDR1 is WSHSY, CDR2 SAAADI.

The chain uses TRBV19 and TRBJ2-2; D ambiguous. This CDR3 is 14 amino acids long. CDR1 and CDR2 from the germline V gene are LNHDA and SQIVND (reference sequence). V was pared by 3 bases and J by 4 bases, with 9 bases between. CDR3 sequence (DNA): TGTGCCAGTAGTATCGACGGCGGCACCGGGGAGCTGTTTTTT. Protein product: CASSIDGGTGELFF.